Following are 17 T cell receptor beta chains from one sample sequenced in a study of ipilimumab plus nivolumab after autologous stem cell transplantation. Produced via immunoSEQ multiplex PCR; TCRdb's table is partial and in-frame only. Of about 23,000 clones listed, 70% to 80% are singletons. Sequencing was performed on PBMCs, taken in a trial of ipilimumab plus nivolumab as post-transplant consolidation. The source of these receptors is a male donor with diffuse large B-cell lymphoma.

V usage is TRBV11-1 and J usage is TRBJ2-1; 7 nucleotides agree with TRBD2. The germline V gene has CDR1 SGHAT and CDR2 FQDESV (reference sequence). V was clipped by 1 base and J by 13 bases; unmatched bases: 4. The CDR3 loop spans 12 amino acids. The CDR3 coding sequence is TGTGCCAGCAGCTTAGAACGCGGGAGTCAGTTCTTC. It yields the protein CASSLERGSQFF.

This clone was recorded once. This chain connects TRBV7-2 to TRBJ1-5; D might be TRBD1 (5 bases). The CDR3 totals 12 residues. CDR1 and CDR2 from the germline V gene are SGHTA and FQGNSA. V lost 9 bases to trimming and J lost 1 base, with 7 bases between them. The CDR3 nucleotides read TGTGCCAGTCGACAGAGCAATCAGCCCCAGCATTTT. Protein sequence: CASRQSNQPQHF.

The chain uses TRBV6-5 and TRBJ2-1; D perhaps matches TRBD1 (6 bases). The V end was cut by 5 bases, the J end by 9 bases, with 20 bases between. CDR3 length equals 15 residues. Germline lookup yields CDR1 MNHEY and CDR2 SVGAGI. CDR3 amino acids: CASSPRGGVWVEQFF. CDR3 bases: TGTGCCAGCAGTCCCCGAGGGGGTGTGTGGGTTGAGCAGTTCTTC.

CDR3 loop: CATQGARGNQPQHF. The CDR3 coding sequence is TGTGCCACCCAGGGGGCTCGGGGCAATCAGCCCCAGCATTTT. The chain has TRBV10-3 and TRBJ1-5, with TRBD1 identical over 8 bases. Per the germline V gene, CDR1 is ENHRY and CDR2 is SYGVKD. This CDR3 has 14 residues. V dropped 10 bases and J dropped 2; count of bases not matched to a gene: 7.

The chain recombines TRBV2 with TRBJ1-1; D uncertain. CDR3 size: 13 residues. CDR1 SNHLY and CDR2 FYNNEI come from the germline V gene. Trimming took 7 bases from V and 0 from J, leaving 9 bases between them. The CDR3 is CASNAGMNTEAFF. The DNA of the CDR3 is TGTGCCAGCAACGCGGGGATGAACACTGAAGCTTTCTTT.

The J gene is TRBJ2-2, the V gene TRBV6-5; D is undetermined. V lost 0 bases and J 1 base, leaving 9 bases between the germline ends. From germline, CDR1 is MNHEY and CDR2 SVGAGI. This CDR3 region has 16 residues. Here the CDR3 DNA reads TGTGCCAGCAGTTACTCCCCCGGCCTGAACACCGGGGAGCTGTTTTTT. It is translated as CASSYSPGLNTGELFF.

The chain joins TRBV5-4 to TRBJ2-3; D may correspond to TRBD1 or TRBD2 (5 bases each). The CDR3 length is 15 residues. V lost 5 bases and J lost 2, with 15 bases in between. Germline V gene data show CDR1 as SGHNT and CDR2 as YYREEE (reference sequence). Here the CDR3 reads CASSPGTGFTDTQYF. CDR3 DNA sequence: TGTGCCAGCAGTCCCGGGACGGGATTCACAGATACGCAGTATTTT.

The table lists this clone with a count of one. V gene TRBV5-1 combines with J gene TRBJ1-2, with 8 bases fitting TRBD1. V gave up 0 bases and J gave up 7 bases; unmatched junction bases: 5. CDR1 is SGHRS and CDR2 is YFSETQ in the germline V gene. The CDR3 extends over 14 amino acids. The CDR3: CASSLGQGMGGYTF. DNA of the CDR3: TGCGCCAGCAGCTTGGGACAGGGGATGGGTGGCTACACCTTC.

The rearrangement uses TRBV10-1 and TRBJ2-2; D uncertain. V lost 2 bases to trimming and J lost 6 bases, with 13 bases between them. Germline V CDR1 and CDR2: WNHNN, SYGVQD (reference sequence). CDR3 length equals 15 residues. The CDR3 DNA reads TGCGCCAGCAGTGAGGCAGGTTCCCGCTCCGGGGAGCTGTTTTTT. It yields the protein CASSEAGSRSGELFF.

V usage is TRBV2 and J usage is TRBJ1-2; unclear D gene. This CDR3 spans 13 amino acids. Germline-derived CDR1 and CDR2 are SNHLY and FYNNEI. Trimming took off 5 bases at V and 4 bases at J, with 11 bases between the two ends. The CDR3 DNA follows: TGTGCCAGCAGTCCCACCCGAGGCTATGGCTACACCTTC. This codes for CASSPTRGYGYTF.

The genes are TRBV5-5 and TRBJ1-2, with 8 bases aligning to TRBD1. This CDR3 comprises 13 residues. With 5 bases clipped from V and 5 bases from J, the junction kept 5 bases outside the gene matches. Germline CDR1 and CDR2: SGHKS and YYEKEE (reference sequence). The CDR3 coding sequence is TGTGCCAGCAGTCCACAGGGGGATTATGGCTACACCTTC. The encoded protein is CASSPQGDYGYTF.

The V call is TRBV27, the J call TRBJ2-6; no clear D gene. Germline V lookup: CDR1 MNHEY, CDR2 SMNVEV (reference sequence). The CDR3 has 17 amino acids. Trimming left V 5 bases short and J 1 base short, with 15 bases between. This chain's CDR3 is CASSKNPLPSGANVLTF. The CDR3 DNA reads TGTGCCAGCAGTAAAAACCCCCTCCCATCTGGGGCCAACGTCCTGACTTTC.

A single count supports this clone. The sample has other DNA sequences that encode this CDR3 too. The chain links TRBV9 to TRBJ2-3; tentative D call: TRBD2 (5 bases). The CDR3 loop spans 14 amino acids. V lost 2 bases and J 2 bases, leaving 9 bases between the germline ends. Germline CDR1 reads SGDLS; CDR2 reads YYNGEE. The CDR3 region has the DNA TGTGCCAGCAGCGTTGAGGGAACCACAGATACGCAGTATTTT. Residues: CASSVEGTTDTQYF. Full variable domain (rest looked up from reference TRBV9 and TRBJ2-3): DSGVTQTPKHLITATGQRVTLRCSPRSGDLSVYWYQQSLDQGLQFLIQYYNGEERAKGNILERFSAQQFPDLHSELNLSSLELGDSALYFCASSVEGTTDTQYFGPGTRLTVL.

This clone has just a few counts. V and J are TRBV4-1 and TRBJ1-6, with 8 bases matching TRBD1. The CDR3 consists of 14 residues. The germline CDR1 and CDR2 sequences are MGHRA and YSYEKL. The V segment lost 2 bases and the J segment 13 bases; nucleotides outside the gene matches: 7. The CDR3 DNA reads as TGCGCCAGCAGCCAATTGGACAGGGAGCATCCCCTCCACTTT. Its protein product is CASSQLDREHPLHF.

The V call is TRBV6-4, the J call TRBJ1-6; D not resolved. V lost 3 bases and J lost 8, with 2 bases in between. This CDR3 is built from 11 residues. Germline lookup yields CDR1 MRHNA and CDR2 SNTAGT. The CDR3 sequence: CASSEDSPLHF. The CDR3 nucleotides read TGTGCCAGCAGTGAGGATTCACCCCTCCACTTT.

This chain links TRBV15 with TRBJ2-7, with D hard to call. CDR1 is LNHNV and CDR2 is YYDKDF in the germline V gene (reference sequence). CDR3 length: 13 amino acids. Trimming pared 8 bases from V and 5 bases from J, leaving 16 bases between. The CDR3 loop reads CATGRAILNEQYF. Written as DNA, the CDR3 is TGTGCCACCGGAAGGGCCATCCTCAACGAGCAGTACTTC. The complete variable domain, with remaining parts taken from reference TRBV15 and TRBJ2-7, reads DAMVIQNPRYQVTQFGKPVTLSCSQTLNHNVMYWYQQKSSQAPKLLFHYYDKDFNNEADTPDNFQSRRPNTSFCFLDIRSPGLGDTAMYLCATGRAILNEQYFGPGTRLTVT.

The V call is TRBV25-1, the J call TRBJ2-3; a weak D match, TRBD1 (6 bases). The germline V gene has CDR1 MGHDK and CDR2 SYGVNS. Trimming cost V 4 bases and J 6 bases, with 8 bases left between them. The CDR3 runs 12 residues. The CDR3 is CASSAGADTQYF. The CDR3, as DNA: TGTGCCAGCAGTGCAGGGGCGGATACGCAGTATTTT.